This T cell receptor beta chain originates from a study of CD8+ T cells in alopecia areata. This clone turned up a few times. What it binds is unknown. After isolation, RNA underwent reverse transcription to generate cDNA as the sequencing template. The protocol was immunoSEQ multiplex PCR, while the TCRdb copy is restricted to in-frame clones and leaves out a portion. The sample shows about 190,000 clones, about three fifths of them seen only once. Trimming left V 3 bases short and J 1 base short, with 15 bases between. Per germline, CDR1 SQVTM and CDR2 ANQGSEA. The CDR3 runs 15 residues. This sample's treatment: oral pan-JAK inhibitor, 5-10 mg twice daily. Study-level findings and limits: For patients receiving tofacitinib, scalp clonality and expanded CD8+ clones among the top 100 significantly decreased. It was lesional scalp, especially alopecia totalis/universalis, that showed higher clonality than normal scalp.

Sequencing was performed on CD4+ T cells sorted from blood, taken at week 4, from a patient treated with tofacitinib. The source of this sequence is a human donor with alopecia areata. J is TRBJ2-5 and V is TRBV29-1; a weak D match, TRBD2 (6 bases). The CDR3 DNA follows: TGCAGCGTTGAGAGGGCGCGGGACCTCCAAGAGACCCAGTACTTC. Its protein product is CSVERARDLQETQYF.